One T cell receptor beta chain is described in this entry. The antigen remains undetermined. This CDR3 has 13 residues. With V trimmed by 2 bases and J by 4 bases, 0 bases remained unmatched. Looked up from germline, CDR1 is MNHEY and CDR2 is SMNVEV (reference sequence). The data were produced by immunoSEQ multiplex PCR, yet TCRdb's version contains in-frame clones alone and is incomplete. The table includes 30,000 to 40,000 clones, roughly 95% detected once. This specimen belongs to a study of circulating and synovial CD4+ cells in juvenile arthritis. Study observations and caveats: Circulating pathogenic-like lymphocytes shared a substantially higher fraction of CDR3 sequences with synovium than bulk blood. Vbeta family usage analysis did not detect the pathogenic-like versus bulk difference. Some such blood samples were as oligoclonal as synovium.

The TCR was taken from a human donor with juvenile idiopathic arthritis. The rearrangement joins TRBV27 to TRBJ1-2, with 8 positions matching TRBD1. The sample comprised CD4+ T cells from blood. The CDR3 region is CASSLTGGYGYTF. The CDR3 DNA reads TGTGCCAGCAGTTTAACAGGGGGCTATGGCTACACCTTC.